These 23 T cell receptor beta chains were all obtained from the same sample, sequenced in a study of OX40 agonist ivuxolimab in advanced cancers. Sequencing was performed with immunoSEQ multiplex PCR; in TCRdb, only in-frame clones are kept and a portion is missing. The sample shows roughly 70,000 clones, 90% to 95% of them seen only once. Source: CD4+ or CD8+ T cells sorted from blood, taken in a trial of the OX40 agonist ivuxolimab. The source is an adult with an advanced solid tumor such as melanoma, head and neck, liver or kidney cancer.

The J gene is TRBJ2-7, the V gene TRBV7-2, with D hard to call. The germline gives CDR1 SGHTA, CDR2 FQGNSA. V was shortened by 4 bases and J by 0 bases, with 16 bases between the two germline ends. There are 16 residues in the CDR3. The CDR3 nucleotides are TGTGCCAGCAGCTACCGACACTCCGGCCCCTCCTACGAGCAGTACTTC. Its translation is CASSYRHSGPSYEQYF.

For the CDR3, the DNA is TGTGCCAGCTCACCTCTTCAGGGTGGGAAGCAGTACTTC. Its protein is CASSPLQGGKQYF. The J gene is TRBJ2-7, the V gene TRBV18, with D maybe TRBD1 (5 bases). Germline CDR1 is KGHSH and CDR2 is LQKENI. CDR3 length: 13 amino acids. V was trimmed by 3 bases and J by 8 bases, leaving 14 bases between them.

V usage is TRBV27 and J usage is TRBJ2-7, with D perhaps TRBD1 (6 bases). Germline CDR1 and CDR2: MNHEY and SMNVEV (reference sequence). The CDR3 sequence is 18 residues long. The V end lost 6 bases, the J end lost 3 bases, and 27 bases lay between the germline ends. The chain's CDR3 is CASRRTGTPGQKFYEQYF. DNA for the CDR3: TGTGCCAGCAGAAGAACGGGCACCCCGGGACAAAAATTCTACGAGCAGTACTTC.

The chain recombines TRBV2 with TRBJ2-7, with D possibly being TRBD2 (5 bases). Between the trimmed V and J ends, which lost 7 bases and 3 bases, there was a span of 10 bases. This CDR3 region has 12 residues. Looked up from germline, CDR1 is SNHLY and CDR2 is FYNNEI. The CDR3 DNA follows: TGTGCCAGCAAGGTGGGAGTCTACGAGCAGTACTTC. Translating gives CASKVGVYEQYF.

The CDR3 is CASTSRQNSGNTIYF. In nucleotides, the CDR3 is TGTGCCAGCACCTCCCGACAGAACTCTGGAAACACCATATATTTT. The chain combines TRBV6-1 with TRBJ1-3; possibly TRBD1 for D (5 bases). This CDR3 has 15 amino acids. Germline V gives CDR1 MNHNS, CDR2 SASEGT. V gave up 7 bases and J gave up 0 bases, with 13 bases separating them.

The CDR3 here is CASSLGGRSSYEQYF. CDR3 sequence (DNA): TGTGCCAGCAGTTTAGGGGGCAGGAGCTCCTACGAGCAGTACTTC. The chain is built from TRBV6-5 and TRBJ2-7, with 7 bases lining up with TRBD1. V was clipped by 4 bases and J by 0 bases; unmatched bases: 6. Germline CDR1 and CDR2: MNHEY and SVGAGI. The CDR3 consists of 15 residues.

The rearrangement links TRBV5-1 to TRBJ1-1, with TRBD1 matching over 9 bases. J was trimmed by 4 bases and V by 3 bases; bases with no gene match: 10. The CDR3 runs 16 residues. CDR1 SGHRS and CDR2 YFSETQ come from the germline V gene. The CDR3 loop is CASSWGQGGGSTEAFF. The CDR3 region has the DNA TGCGCCAGCAGCTGGGGACAGGGCGGGGGTAGCACTGAAGCTTTCTTT.

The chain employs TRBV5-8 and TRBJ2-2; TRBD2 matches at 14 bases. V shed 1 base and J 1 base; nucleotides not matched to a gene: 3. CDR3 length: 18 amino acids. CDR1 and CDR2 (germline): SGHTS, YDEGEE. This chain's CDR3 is CASSLFGLAGGNTGELFF. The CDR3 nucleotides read TGTGCCAGCAGCTTGTTTGGACTAGCGGGAGGGAACACCGGGGAGCTGTTTTTT.

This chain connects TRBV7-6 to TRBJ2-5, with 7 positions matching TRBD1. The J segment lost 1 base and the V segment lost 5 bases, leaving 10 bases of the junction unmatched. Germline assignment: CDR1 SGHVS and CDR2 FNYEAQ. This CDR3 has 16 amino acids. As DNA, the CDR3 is TGTGCCAGCAGCAGAAGACAGGGAGTCCTCCAAGAGACCCAGTACTTC. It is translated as CASSRRQGVLQETQYF.

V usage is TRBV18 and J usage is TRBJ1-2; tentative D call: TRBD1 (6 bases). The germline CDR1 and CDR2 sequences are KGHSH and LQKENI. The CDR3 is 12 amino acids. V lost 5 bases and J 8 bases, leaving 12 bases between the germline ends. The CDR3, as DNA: TGTGCCAGCTCAGGCCAGGGGTCCGGCTACACCTTC. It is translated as CASSGQGSGYTF.

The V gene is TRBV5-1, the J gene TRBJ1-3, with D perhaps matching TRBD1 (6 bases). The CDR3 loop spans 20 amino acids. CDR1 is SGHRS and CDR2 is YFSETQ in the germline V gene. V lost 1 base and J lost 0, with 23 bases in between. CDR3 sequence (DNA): TGCGCCAGCAGCTTGTCGGGAGCGACCGGGACATTTAGCTCTGGAAACACCATATATTTT. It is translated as CASSLSGATGTFSSGNTIYF.

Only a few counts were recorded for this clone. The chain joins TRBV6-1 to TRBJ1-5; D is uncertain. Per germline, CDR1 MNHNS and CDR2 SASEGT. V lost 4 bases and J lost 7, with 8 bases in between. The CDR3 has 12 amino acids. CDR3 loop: CASSASSQPQHF. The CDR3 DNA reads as TGTGCCAGCAGTGCGAGTTCACAGCCCCAGCATTTT.

The CDR3 loop is CASRVAATSTGELFF. In DNA, the CDR3 is TGTGCCAGCAGAGTAGCGGCCACAAGCACCGGGGAGCTGTTTTTT. The V and J genes are TRBV27 and TRBJ2-2; weak D call: TRBD2 (6 bases). Germline values: CDR1 MNHEY, CDR2 SMNVEV (reference sequence). Trimming removed 6 bases at V and 4 bases at J, with 15 bases between. This CDR3 region has 15 residues.

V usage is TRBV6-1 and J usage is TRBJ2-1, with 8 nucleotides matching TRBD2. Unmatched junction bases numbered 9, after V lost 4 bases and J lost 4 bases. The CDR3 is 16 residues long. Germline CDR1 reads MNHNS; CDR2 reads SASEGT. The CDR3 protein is CASSVLVAGRYNEQFF. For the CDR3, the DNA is TGTGCCAGCAGTGTCTTAGTAGCGGGGCGATACAATGAGCAGTTCTTC.

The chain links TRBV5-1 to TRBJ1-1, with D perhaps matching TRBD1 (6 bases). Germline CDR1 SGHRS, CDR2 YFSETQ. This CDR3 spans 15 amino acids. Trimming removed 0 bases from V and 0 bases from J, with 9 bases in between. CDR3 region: CASSLAGQLNTEAFF. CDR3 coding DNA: TGCGCCAGCAGCTTGGCTGGACAGTTGAACACTGAAGCTTTCTTT.

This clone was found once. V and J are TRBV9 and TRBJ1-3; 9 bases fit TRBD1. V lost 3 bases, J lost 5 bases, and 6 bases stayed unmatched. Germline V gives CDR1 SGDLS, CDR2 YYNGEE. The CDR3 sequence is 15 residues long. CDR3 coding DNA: TGTGCCAGCAGCGGAAGACAGGGGGAGCGAAACACCATATATTTT. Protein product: CASSGRQGERNTIYF.

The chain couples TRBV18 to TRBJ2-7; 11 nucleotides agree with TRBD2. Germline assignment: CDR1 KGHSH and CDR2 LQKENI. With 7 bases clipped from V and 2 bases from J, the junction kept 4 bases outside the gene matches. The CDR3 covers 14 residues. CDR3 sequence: CASCGSGRAYEQYF. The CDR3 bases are TGTGCCAGCTGCGGTAGCGGGAGGGCCTACGAGCAGTACTTC.

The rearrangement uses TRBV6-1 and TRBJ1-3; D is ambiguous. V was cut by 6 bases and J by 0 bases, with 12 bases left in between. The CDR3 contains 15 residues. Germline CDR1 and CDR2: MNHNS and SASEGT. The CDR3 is CASSLNVGSGNTIYF. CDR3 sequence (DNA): TGTGCCAGCAGCCTGAATGTCGGCTCTGGAAACACCATATATTTT.

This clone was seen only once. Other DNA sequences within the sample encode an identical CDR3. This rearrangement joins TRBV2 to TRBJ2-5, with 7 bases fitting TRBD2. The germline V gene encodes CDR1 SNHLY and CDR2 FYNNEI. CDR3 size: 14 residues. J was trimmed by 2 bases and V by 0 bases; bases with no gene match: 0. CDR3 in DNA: TGTGCCAGCAGTGAAGCGCGGGGGCAAGAGACCCAGTACTTC. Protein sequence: CASSEARGQETQYF.

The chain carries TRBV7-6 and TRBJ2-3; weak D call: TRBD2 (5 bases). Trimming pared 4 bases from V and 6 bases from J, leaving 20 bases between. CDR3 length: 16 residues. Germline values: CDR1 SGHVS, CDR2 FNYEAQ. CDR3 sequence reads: CASSSLDPTPGDTQYF. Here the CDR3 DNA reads TGTGCCAGCAGCTCGCTCGACCCAACCCCGGGGGATACGCAGTATTTT.

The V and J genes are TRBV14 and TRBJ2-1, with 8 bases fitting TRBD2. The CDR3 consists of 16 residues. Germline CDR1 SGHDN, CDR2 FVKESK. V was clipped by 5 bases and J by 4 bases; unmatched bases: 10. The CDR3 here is CASSSQRGPWYNEQFF. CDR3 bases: TGTGCCAGCAGCTCCCAGCGGGGGCCTTGGTACAATGAGCAGTTCTTC. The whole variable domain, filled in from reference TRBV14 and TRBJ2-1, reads EAGVTQFPSHSVIEKGQTVTLRCDPISGHDNLYWYRRVMGKEIKFLLHFVKESKQDESGMPNNRFLAERTGGTYSTLKVQPAELEDSGVYFCASSSQRGPWYNEQFFGPGTRLTVL.

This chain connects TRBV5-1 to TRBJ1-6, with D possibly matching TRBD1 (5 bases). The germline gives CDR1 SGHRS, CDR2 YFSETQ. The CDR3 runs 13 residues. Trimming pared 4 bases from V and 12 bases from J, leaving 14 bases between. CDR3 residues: CASSNDRAQPLHF. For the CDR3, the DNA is TGCGCCAGCAGCAACGACAGAGCCCAACCCCTCCACTTT.

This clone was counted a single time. The CDR3 sequence: CASSLQGFGTGELFF. DNA of the CDR3: TGTGCCAGCAGCTTACAGGGGTTTGGCACCGGGGAGCTGTTTTTT. The chain couples TRBV7-6 to TRBJ2-2; TRBD1 is a possible D gene (6 bases). V lost 2 bases and J 4 bases, leaving 11 bases between the germline ends. The CDR3 runs to 15 residues. Germline V gives CDR1 SGHVS, CDR2 FNYEAQ.